The clone carrying this T cell receptor (beta chain) was observed once. These data belong to a study of blood T cells in healthy people across ages. Russia was home to the donors, healthy Caucasian individuals aged about 6 to 90. Germline CDR1 is SEHNR and CDR2 is FQNEAQ (reference sequence). V lost 5 bases and J lost 6, with 12 bases in between. The CDR3 extends over 13 amino acids. It was with a sample-barcoded 5' primer and a J-beta primer mix that a second PCR of roughly 7 to 12 cycles was run. Via MiXCR, TCRdb re-called the 5' RACE reads, giving one row per CDR3 protein. The sample has about 500,000 distinct CDR3 sequences, more than 20% seen once. Another study also made use of these data, one on T cells of mothers and their children.

The clonotype was recovered from a boy aged 5 to 17 in good health. The rearrangement links TRBV7-9 to TRBJ2-3; a weak D match, TRBD1 (5 bases). The specimen was blood. CDR3 protein: CASSPEAGDTQYF. The CDR3 coding sequence is TGTGCCAGCAGCCCAGAGGCAGGGGATACGCAGTATTTT.